Following are 30 T cell receptor beta chains from one sample sequenced in a study of CD8 T cells in ankylosing spondylitis. One entry per CDR3 protein, called by TCRdb with MiXCR from the 5' RACE reads. The table records under 250,000 distinct CDR3 sequences, roughly 8.2% of them present only once. What was sequenced was blood, either unsorted or a sorted T cell fraction (not recorded which). The receptors here all came from a female donor with ankylosing spondylitis or in good health (not recorded which).

With regard to this clonotype: A much larger clone is a single base away; this may be a read error. The CDR3 sequence: CASSFSGLRTLDMRNEQFF. CDR3 sequence (DNA): TGTGCCAGCAGCTTTTCCGGGCTCAGGACTCTTGATATGCGCAATGAGCAGTTCTTC. V and J are TRBV7-9 and TRBJ2-1; D is possibly TRBD2 (5 bases). The ends were cut back, 3 bases at V and 6 bases at J, with 27 bases in the middle. The CDR3 runs 19 residues. Germline loops: CDR1 SEHNR, CDR2 FQNEAQ (reference sequence).

This clonotype was observed many times. V gene TRBV6-5 combines with J gene TRBJ1-2; no firm D call. Trimming cost V 5 bases and J 4 bases, with 20 bases left between them. The germline CDR1 and CDR2 sequences are MNHEY and SVGAGI. CDR3 size: 16 residues. The CDR3 DNA reads TGTGCCAGCAGTACCCGACTTGATGCCTTAATCTATGGCTACACCTTC. This gives the protein CASSTRLDALIYGYTF.

This clonotype showed up many times. This sequence joins TRBV28 and TRBJ2-3; D is unresolved. CDR1 is MDHEN and CDR2 is SYDVKM in the germline V gene. The CDR3 has 14 residues. Trimming pared 6 bases from V and 2 bases from J, leaving 12 bases between. The CDR3: CASSLSFYTDTQYF. CDR3 DNA sequence: TGTGCCAGCAGCCTCAGTTTTTACACAGATACGCAGTATTTT.

This clonotype was counted ten times or more. V is TRBV14 and J is TRBJ1-1; D is perhaps TRBD1 (6 bases). Germline V gene data show CDR1 as SGHDN and CDR2 as FVKESK. V gave up 6 bases and J gave up 10 bases, with 18 bases separating them. The CDR3 totals 13 residues. The chain's CDR3 is CASSSTGASGAFF. As DNA, the CDR3 is TGTGCCAGCAGTTCGACAGGTGCTTCAGGAGCTTTCTTT. Looking up the rest from reference TRBV14 and TRBJ1-1 gives the full variable domain: EAGVTQFPSHSVIEKGQTVTLRCDPISGHDNLYWYRRVMGKEIKFLLHFVKESKQDESGMPNNRFLAERTGGTYSTLKVQPAELEDSGVYFCASSSTGASGAFFGQGTRLTVV.

Ten or more counts support this clonotype. This chain links TRBV29-1 with TRBJ2-3; tentatively, D is TRBD2 (5 bases). The germline V gene has CDR1 SQVTM and CDR2 ANQGSEA. With 3 bases removed from V and 0 bases from J, the gap between germline ends came to 7 bases. The CDR3 runs 13 residues. The CDR3 nucleotides read TGCAGCGTTGACGGGGTCAGCACAGATACGCAGTATTTT. Its protein is CSVDGVSTDTQYF.

This clonotype was seen many times. This chain links TRBV5-6 with TRBJ1-1, with D possibly matching TRBD1 (5 bases). CDR1 and CDR2 from the germline V gene are SGHDT and YYEEEE. The CDR3 covers 12 residues. V was cut by 4 bases and J by 4 bases, with 8 bases left in between. The CDR3 sequence is CASSLGLTEAFF. CDR3 in DNA: TGTGCCAGCAGCCTGGGACTCACTGAAGCTTTCTTT.

This clonotype has ten or more counts. V usage is TRBV20-1 and J usage is TRBJ2-7; 8 bases match TRBD2. The junction had 12 bases not matched to a gene; V was cut back by 3 bases and J by 2 bases. Germline V gene sequence: CDR1 DFQATT, CDR2 SNEGSKA (reference sequence). The CDR3 length is 16 residues. CDR3 sequence: CSARVGLAGPTYEQYF. CDR3 coding DNA: TGCAGTGCTAGGGTAGGGTTAGCGGGACCCACCTACGAGCAGTACTTC.

The table lists this clonotype with many counts. The rearrangement joins TRBV15 to TRBJ2-2; no clear D gene. Trimming removed 0 bases from V and 4 bases from J, with 18 bases in between. The CDR3 totals 18 residues. Germline V gives CDR1 LNHNV, CDR2 YYDKDF (reference sequence). CDR3 region: CATSRDPQESLPTGELFF. CDR3 in DNA: TGTGCCACCAGCAGAGATCCGCAAGAGAGCCTTCCCACCGGGGAGCTGTTTTTT.

This clonotype appeared many times. The chain couples TRBV7-2 to TRBJ1-2, with no clear D. Trimming stripped 7 bases from V and 3 bases from J, with 15 bases between. The germline V gene has CDR1 SGHTA and CDR2 FQGNSA. The CDR3 contains 14 residues. The CDR3 nucleotides read TGTGCCAGCACTCCGGAGGAAATTTACTATGGCTACACCTTC. Amino acids: CASTPEEIYYGYTF.

This clonotype occurred many times. This rearrangement joins TRBV7-8 to TRBJ2-1; no clear D. The germline V gene has CDR1 SGHVS and CDR2 FQNEAQ. This CDR3 spans 14 amino acids. The ends were cut back, 1 base at V and 4 bases at J, with 8 bases in the middle. The CDR3 sequence: CASSLGLRYNEQFF. As DNA, the CDR3 is TGTGCCAGCAGCTTAGGCTTGAGGTACAATGAGCAGTTCTTC.

This clonotype was seen many times. The chain has TRBV12-3 or TRBV12-4 and TRBJ2-1; 9 nucleotides agree with TRBD2. Trimming removed 7 bases from V and 2 bases from J; junction bases left unmatched: 12. The CDR3 extends over 17 amino acids. The CDR3 bases are TGTGCCAGCACTCCTACACGTGGCGGGAGGGCCTACAATGAGCAGTTCTTC. Protein sequence: CASTPTRGGRAYNEQFF.

This clonotype was picked up many times. The chain couples TRBV10-3 to TRBJ2-4, with D hard to call. This CDR3 region has 15 residues. CDR1 is ENHRY and CDR2 is SYGVKD in the germline V gene. Trimming pared 3 bases from V and 0 bases from J, leaving 9 bases between. CDR3 in DNA: TGTGCCATCAGTGAACCCGGGCTAGCCAAAAACATTCAGTACTTC. Translating it yields CAISEPGLAKNIQYF.

This clonotype appeared many times. The chain carries TRBV9 and TRBJ2-5, with D possibly TRBD2 on 5 matching bases. Trimming pared 2 bases from V and 5 bases from J, leaving 22 bases between. Germline V gene data show CDR1 as SGDLS and CDR2 as YYNGEE. The length of the CDR3 is 17 residues. CDR3 coding DNA: TGTGCCAGCAGCGTTGAGTCCGGGATAGCCGGGTGGGAGACCCAGTACTTC. Amino acid sequence: CASSVESGIAGWETQYF.

Many counts were recorded for this clonotype. V usage is TRBV24-1 and J usage is TRBJ2-2, with 8 nucleotides matching TRBD1. The CDR3 length is 14 residues. Germline V lookup: CDR1 KGHDR, CDR2 SFDVKD. V was pared by 9 bases and J by 9 bases, with 11 bases of the junction left unmatched. For the CDR3, the DNA is TGTGCCACCGGGACCCCAGGGGGCGGAAGGGAGCTGTTTTTT. Translated, it gives CATGTPGGGRELFF.

The chain joins TRBV7-2 to TRBJ1-2; D unresolved. There are 15 residues in the CDR3. CDR1 and CDR2 from the germline V gene are SGHTA and FQGNSA. Trimming shortened V by 1 base and J by 0 bases, and 9 bases separated the two germline ends. CDR3 protein: CASSLGGDANYGYTF. The CDR3 nucleotides are TGTGCCAGCAGCTTAGGAGGAGATGCTAACTATGGCTACACCTTC.

In its sample, this clonotype was seen many times. The genes are TRBV12-5 and TRBJ2-6; D is uncertain. CDR1 and CDR2 (germline): LGHNT, FRNRAP. The CDR3 contains 16 residues. The V end lost 0 bases, the J end lost 3 bases, and 9 bases lay between the germline ends. This chain's CDR3 is CASGLVPPGGANVLTF. Here the CDR3 DNA reads TGTGCTAGTGGTTTGGTACCGCCCGGTGGGGCCAACGTCCTGACTTTC.

This clonotype was seen many times. Possible read error: a much larger clone is one base away. The chain joins TRBV29-1 to TRBJ2-5; a possible D gene is TRBD1 (6 bases). There are 12 residues in the CDR3. CDR1 SQVTM and CDR2 ANQGSEA come from the germline V gene. Trimming cost V 4 bases and J 2 bases, with 8 bases left between them. The CDR3 region is CSVARGQETQYF. The CDR3 DNA reads as TGCAGCGTTGCGAGGGGGCAAGAGACCCAGTACTTC.

This clonotype was seen many times. The V call is TRBV2, the J call TRBJ2-5; D may be TRBD2 (5 bases). The CDR3 loop spans 14 amino acids. Trimming took 6 bases from V and 4 from J, leaving 15 bases between them. The germline gives CDR1 SNHLY, CDR2 FYNNEI. Here the CDR3 DNA reads TGTGCCAGCAGGACAACTAGGTTGAGAGAGACCCAGTACTTC. It encodes CASRTTRLRETQYF.

This clonotype was detected many times. The genes are TRBV7-2 and TRBJ2-3; a possible D gene is TRBD2 (6 bases). The germline V gene has CDR1 SGHTA and CDR2 FQGNSA. V was clipped by 5 bases and J by 0 bases, with 12 bases between them. This CDR3 is built from 15 residues. CDR3 protein: CASSRSGPSTDTQYF. CDR3 DNA sequence: TGTGCCAGCAGCCGGAGCGGGCCTAGCACAGATACGCAGTATTTT.

This clonotype appeared many times. This rearrangement joins TRBV20-1 to TRBJ2-3; 8 bases agree with TRBD2. V shed 3 bases, J shed 1 base, and the junction held 6 bases outside the gene matches. The CDR3 contains 15 residues. Germline CDR1 reads DFQATT; CDR2 reads SNEGSKA (reference sequence). CDR3 coding DNA: TGCAGTGCTAGTCAGACTAGCGTGGGCACAGATACGCAGTATTTT. It translates to CSASQTSVGTDTQYF.

The chain links TRBV28 to TRBJ2-1; 7 bases line up with TRBD1. The V segment lost 3 bases and the J segment 6 bases; nucleotides outside the gene matches: 8. The CDR3 totals 15 residues. CDR1 MDHEN and CDR2 SYDVKM come from the germline V gene. CDR3: CASSFLGGAFNEQFF. DNA of the CDR3: TGTGCCAGCAGTTTCTTAGGGGGCGCCTTCAATGAGCAGTTCTTC.

This clonotype was seen repeatedly, ten times or more. The V gene is TRBV4-3, the J gene TRBJ1-2, with 9 positions matching TRBD1. Germline values: CDR1 LGHNA, CDR2 YSLEER. The CDR3 is 16 residues long. V gave up 1 base and J gave up 2 bases; unmatched junction bases: 5. The CDR3 reads CASSQGGQGLNYGYTF. The CDR3 region has the DNA TGCGCCAGCAGCCAAGGGGGACAGGGATTAAACTATGGCTACACCTTC.

The gene calls are TRBV20-1 and TRBJ2-3; 7 positions agree with TRBD2. The CDR3 loop spans 14 amino acids. The ends lost 3 bases at V and 3 bases at J; junction bases unmatched: 6. In germline, CDR1 is DFQATT, CDR2 SNEGSKA (reference sequence). The CDR3 DNA reads TGCAGTGCTAGGTGGGCGGGAGCGACAGATACGCAGTATTTT. It is translated as CSARWAGATDTQYF.

This clonotype was seen ten or more times. The J gene is TRBJ2-3, the V gene TRBV20-1, with a tentative D call TRBD2 (6 bases). The CDR3 extends over 12 amino acids. With 3 bases removed from V and 5 bases from J, the gap between germline ends came to 9 bases. Germline loops: CDR1 DFQATT, CDR2 SNEGSKA (reference sequence). The CDR3 bases are TGCAGTGCTAGTTATAGCGGAGATACGCAGTATTTT. Residues: CSASYSGDTQYF.

This clonotype has a count of ten or more. J is TRBJ2-1 and V is TRBV5-1; D perhaps matches TRBD1 (6 bases). CDR1 is SGHRS and CDR2 is YFSETQ in the germline V gene. This CDR3 contains 15 residues. Trimming shortened V by 5 bases and J by 1 base, and 13 bases separated the two germline ends. In DNA, the CDR3 is TGCGCCAGCAGTGAGGGTAGGGGGTCCTACAATGAGCAGTTCTTC. The encoded protein is CASSEGRGSYNEQFF.

Comments on this clonotype: The junction shows a germline mismatch at one end, possibly a read error. V is TRBV2 and J is TRBJ1-1; 12 bases fit TRBD1. The V gene's germline CDR1 is SNHLY and CDR2 FYNNEI. The CDR3 length is 17 residues. CDR3 DNA sequence: TGTGCTAGCAGGGTCCTCCGGGACAGGGGGCAGAGCAGTGAAGCTTTCTTT. It specifies CASRVLRDRGQSSEAFF.

This clonotype was observed at least ten times. V usage is TRBV6-2 or TRBV6-3 and J usage is TRBJ2-1; D remains unclear. The CDR3 length is 11 residues. Germline V lookup: CDR1 MNHEY, CDR2 SVGEGT. Trimming took 2 bases from V and 15 from J, leaving 11 bases between them. The CDR3 nucleotides are TGTGCCAGCAGTTACGGCAGCCGGACGTTCTTC. It is translated as CASSYGSRTFF.

This clonotype has a count of ten or more. The V and J genes are TRBV20-1 and TRBJ2-1; D not certain. Germline V gene lookup returns CDR1 DFQATT and CDR2 SNEGSKA (reference sequence). The V gene lost 0 bases and the J gene lost 15 bases, with 15 bases spanning the gap. The CDR3 covers 12 residues. The CDR3 loop is CSARDLGKKRFF. For the CDR3, the DNA is TGCAGTGCTAGAGATCTGGGGAAAAAACGGTTCTTC.

The chain couples TRBV7-9 to TRBJ2-2, with D perhaps matching TRBD1 (5 bases). In germline, CDR1 is SEHNR, CDR2 FQNEAQ (reference sequence). V was cut by 5 bases and J by 1 base, with 14 bases left in between. The CDR3 loop spans 16 amino acids. CDR3 amino acids: CASSTQGPQNTGELFF. In DNA form, the CDR3 reads TGTGCCAGCAGCACGCAGGGCCCCCAGAACACCGGGGAGCTGTTTTTT. Drawing the rest from reference TRBV7-9 and TRBJ2-2, the complete variable domain is DTGVSQNPRHKITKRGQNVTFRCDPISEHNRLYWYRQTLGQGPEFLTYFQNEAQLEKSRLLSDRFSAERPKGSFSTLEIQRTEQGDSAMYLCASSTQGPQNTGELFFGEGSRLTVL.

V gene TRBV30 combines with J gene TRBJ1-1; D uncertain. From germline, CDR1 is GTSNPN and CDR2 SVGIG (reference sequence). V lost 3 bases and J 10 bases, leaving 15 bases between the germline ends. The CDR3 contains 12 residues. CDR3 nucleotide sequence: TGTGCCTGGAGCAGACAACCTCAGGCAGCTTTCTTT. Protein: CAWSRQPQAAFF.